A selection of T cell receptor beta chains follows, all from one sample in a study of blood T cell repertoires in COVID-19. The method was immunoSEQ multiplex PCR; TCRdb's version includes in-frame clones alone and lacks a portion of them. The profile shows over 200,000 clones, around 90% of them singletons. Specimen: peripheral blood. These receptors were collected from a man aged 25 to 40 with COVID-19, enrolled during active disease. The CDR3 runs from the conserved cysteine through the conserved F or W. A D gene is named only where the DNA matches it firmly. Size tells how often a clone was seen (once, few, many) or the class of an expanded clone, and some rows leave it out.

cdr3_aa: CASSEVRGPSRAFF
cdr3_nt: TGTGCCAGCAGTGAAGTTAGGGGGCCCAGTAGAGCTTTCTTT
d_call: TRBD1
v_call: TRBV6-1
clone_size: -
j_call: TRBJ1-1

cdr3_aa: CASSSWVGSSYNEQFF
cdr3_nt: TGTGCCAGCAGCTCTTGGGTTGGGAGCTCCTACAATGAGCAGTTCTTC
d_call: -
v_call: TRBV11-2
clone_size: -
j_call: TRBJ2-1

cdr3_aa: CASSPDYPKQFF
cdr3_nt: TGTGCCAGCAGTCCTGACTACCCTAAGCAGTTCTTC
d_call: -
v_call: TRBV12-3/TRBV12-4
clone_size: once
j_call: TRBJ2-1

cdr3_aa: CASSYSGTVNTEAFF
cdr3_nt: TGTGCCAGCAGCTACTCCGGGACAGTTAACACTGAAGCTTTCTTT
d_call: TRBD1
v_call: TRBV7-2
clone_size: -
j_call: TRBJ1-1

cdr3_aa: CASSIGGQPQHF
cdr3_nt: TGTGCCAGCTCAATAGGGGGTCAGCCCCAGCATTTT
d_call: -
v_call: TRBV5-8
clone_size: -
j_call: TRBJ1-5

cdr3_aa: CASSLGTGSTTGELFF
cdr3_nt: TGTGCCAGCAGCTTAGGGACAGGGTCTACCACCGGGGAGCTGTTTTTT
d_call: TRBD1
v_call: TRBV5-5
clone_size: -
j_call: TRBJ2-2

cdr3_aa: CASSLTGLNSTEAFF
cdr3_nt: TGTGCCAGCAGCTTGACAGGGCTGAATAGCACTGAAGCTTTCTTT
d_call: TRBD1
v_call: TRBV7-3
clone_size: -
j_call: TRBJ1-1

cdr3_aa: CASDRDRGSQYF
cdr3_nt: TGTGCCAGCGACAGGGACAGGGGATCTCAGTACTTC
d_call: TRBD1
v_call: TRBV6-6
clone_size: -
j_call: TRBJ2-7

cdr3_aa: CASSWGDRNTGELFF
cdr3_nt: TGTGCCAGCAGCTGGGGGGACAGGAACACCGGGGAGCTGTTTTTT
d_call: -
v_call: TRBV5-4
clone_size: -
j_call: TRBJ2-2

cdr3_aa: CASSHLSPNEKLFF
cdr3_nt: TGTGCCAGCAGCCACCTTAGTCCTAATGAAAAACTGTTTTTT
d_call: -
v_call: TRBV3-1/TRBV3-2
clone_size: -
j_call: TRBJ1-4

cdr3_aa: CATSDAGQVRDTQYF
cdr3_nt: TGTGCCACCAGTGATGCGGGACAGGTGAGAGATACGCAGTATTTT
d_call: TRBD1
v_call: TRBV24-1
clone_size: -
j_call: TRBJ2-3

cdr3_aa: CASSQIPGTTNYGYTF
cdr3_nt: TGCGCCAGCAGCCAAATTCCCGGGACAACTAACTATGGCTACACCTTC
d_call: -
v_call: TRBV4-3
clone_size: -
j_call: TRBJ1-2

cdr3_aa: CASSDSGGRGNEQFF
cdr3_nt: TGTGCCAGCAGTGACTCTGGCGGGAGGGGAAATGAGCAGTTCTTC
d_call: TRBD2
v_call: TRBV6-4
clone_size: -
j_call: TRBJ2-1

cdr3_aa: CASRLNGLFGELFF
cdr3_nt: TGTGCCAGCCGACTGAACGGACTTTTCGGGGAGCTGTTTTTT
d_call: -
v_call: TRBV6-5
clone_size: -
j_call: TRBJ2-2

cdr3_aa: CASSLILGISSYEQYF
cdr3_nt: TGTGCCAGCAGTTTAATCCTCGGGATAAGCTCCTACGAGCAGTACTTC
d_call: -
v_call: TRBV28
clone_size: -
j_call: TRBJ2-7

cdr3_aa: CASSLQQGGKEYGYTF
cdr3_nt: TGCGCCAGCAGCCTTCAACAGGGGGGTAAGGAGTATGGCTACACCTTC
d_call: TRBD1
v_call: TRBV4-1
clone_size: -
j_call: TRBJ1-2

cdr3_aa: CASLPGQGVWNTEAFF
cdr3_nt: TGTGCCAGTCTTCCAGGACAGGGGGTGTGGAACACTGAAGCTTTCTTT
d_call: TRBD1
v_call: TRBV19
clone_size: -
j_call: TRBJ1-1

cdr3_aa: CASTNTGGPDTEAFF
cdr3_nt: TGTGCCAGTACCAACACGGGGGGTCCGGACACTGAAGCTTTCTTT
d_call: -
v_call: TRBV19
clone_size: -
j_call: TRBJ1-1

cdr3_aa: CASRAGTGEQPQHF
cdr3_nt: TGCGCCAGCAGGGCCGGGACAGGGGAACAGCCCCAGCATTTT
d_call: TRBD1
v_call: TRBV10-2
clone_size: -
j_call: TRBJ1-5

cdr3_aa: CASSSWGQERYGYTF
cdr3_nt: TGTGCCAGCAGCTCTTGGGGACAGGAGCGCTATGGCTACACCTTC
d_call: TRBD1
v_call: TRBV7-2
clone_size: -
j_call: TRBJ1-2

cdr3_aa: CASSPPQRGGLRTQYF
cdr3_nt: TGTGCCAGCTCACCACCCCAGCGGGGGGGCCTAAGGACGCAGTATTTT
d_call: TRBD2
v_call: TRBV18
clone_size: once
j_call: TRBJ2-3

cdr3_aa: CATSRDQTVGGEKKPQHF
cdr3_nt: TGTGCCACCAGCAGAGACCAAACTGTCGGGGGGGAAAAGAAGCCCCAGCATTTT
d_call: -
v_call: TRBV15
clone_size: -
j_call: TRBJ1-5

cdr3_aa: CAISDGTGGTEAFF
cdr3_nt: TGTGCCATCAGTGACGGGACAGGGGGCACTGAAGCTTTCTTT
d_call: TRBD1
v_call: TRBV10-3
clone_size: -
j_call: TRBJ1-1

cdr3_aa: CAISESRRGLSYEQYF
cdr3_nt: TGTGCCATCAGTGAGTCACGGAGAGGGCTTTCCTACGAGCAGTACTTC
d_call: -
v_call: TRBV10-3
clone_size: once
j_call: TRBJ2-7

cdr3_aa: CASSLDRGLNTGELFF
cdr3_nt: TGTGCCAGCAGTCTGGACAGGGGGCTTAACACCGGGGAGCTGTTTTTT
d_call: TRBD1
v_call: TRBV6-2/TRBV6-3
clone_size: -
j_call: TRBJ2-2

cdr3_aa: CASSLGPGQGNQPQHF
cdr3_nt: TGTGCCAGCAGCTTAGGACCGGGACAGGGGAATCAGCCCCAGCATTTT
d_call: TRBD1
v_call: TRBV11-2
clone_size: -
j_call: TRBJ1-5

cdr3_aa: CASSSGQHGAYGYTF
cdr3_nt: TGTGCCAGCAGTTCCGGACAGCATGGTGCCTATGGCTACACCTTC
d_call: -
v_call: TRBV27
clone_size: -
j_call: TRBJ1-2

cdr3_aa: CASSPGENTEAFF
cdr3_nt: TGTGCCAGCAGCCCAGGGGAGAACACTGAAGCTTTCTTT
d_call: -
v_call: TRBV6-5
clone_size: -
j_call: TRBJ1-1

cdr3_aa: CASSLTGGVDNSPLHF
cdr3_nt: TGTGCCAGCAGCTTAACCGGGGGTGTGGATAATTCACCCCTCCACTTT
d_call: -
v_call: TRBV7-3
clone_size: -
j_call: TRBJ1-6

cdr3_aa: CAWSVVGATNEKLFF
cdr3_nt: TGTGCCTGGAGTGTAGTGGGGGCTACTAATGAAAAACTGTTTTTT
d_call: -
v_call: TRBV30
clone_size: -
j_call: TRBJ1-4

cdr3_aa: CASSQGYNSPLHF
cdr3_nt: TGTGCCAGCAGCCAGGGCTATAATTCACCCCTCCACTTT
d_call: -
v_call: TRBV12-3/TRBV12-4
clone_size: once
j_call: TRBJ1-6

cdr3_aa: CASSLLVSNTGELFF
cdr3_nt: TGTGCCAGCAGCTTGTTAGTATCGAACACCGGGGAGCTGTTTTTT
d_call: -
v_call: TRBV7-8
clone_size: -
j_call: TRBJ2-2

cdr3_aa: CASSVGLAGSEQYF
cdr3_nt: TGTGCCAGCAGCGTGGGACTAGCGGGTTCCGAGCAGTACTTC
d_call: TRBD2
v_call: TRBV7-2
clone_size: -
j_call: TRBJ2-7

cdr3_aa: CASSPREGRYEQYF
cdr3_nt: TGTGCCAGCAGTCCGCGGGAGGGCCGATACGAGCAGTACTTC
d_call: TRBD2
v_call: TRBV6-5
clone_size: -
j_call: TRBJ2-7

cdr3_aa: CASSSTTGDSYNEQFF
cdr3_nt: TGTGCCAGCAGCTCTACGACAGGGGACTCCTACAATGAGCAGTTCTTC
d_call: TRBD1
v_call: TRBV5-4
clone_size: -
j_call: TRBJ2-1

cdr3_aa: CASSSGQGSNQPQHF
cdr3_nt: TGTGCCAGCAGCTCCGGACAGGGTAGCAATCAGCCCCAGCATTTT
d_call: TRBD1
v_call: TRBV7-8
clone_size: -
j_call: TRBJ1-5

cdr3_aa: CASSLGQITGELFF
cdr3_nt: TGTGCCAGCAGCCTTGGACAGATCACCGGGGAGCTGTTTTTT
d_call: -
v_call: TRBV7-3
clone_size: -
j_call: TRBJ2-2

cdr3_aa: CASSFGTVISSYNEQFF
cdr3_nt: TGTGCCAGCAGCTTTGGGACAGTTATTAGCTCCTACAATGAGCAGTTCTTC
d_call: TRBD1
v_call: TRBV11-2
clone_size: -
j_call: TRBJ2-1

cdr3_aa: CASRPPGGVIYEQYF
cdr3_nt: TGTGCCAGCAGACCCCCGGGAGGGGTGATCTACGAGCAGTACTTC
d_call: TRBD2
v_call: TRBV6-6
clone_size: -
j_call: TRBJ2-7

cdr3_aa: CASSLEANTEAFF
cdr3_nt: TGTGCCAGCAGCTTAGAAGCGAACACTGAAGCTTTCTTT
d_call: -
v_call: TRBV7-2
clone_size: few
j_call: TRBJ1-1

cdr3_aa: CASSQQTASGNTIYF
cdr3_nt: TGCGCCAGCAGCCAACAGACAGCCTCTGGAAACACCATATATTTT
d_call: -
v_call: TRBV4-3
clone_size: -
j_call: TRBJ1-3

cdr3_aa: CASSLGGGNHEQYF
cdr3_nt: TGTGCCAGCAGCTTAGGTGGGGGGAACCACGAGCAGTACTTC
d_call: -
v_call: TRBV7-3
clone_size: once
j_call: TRBJ2-7

cdr3_aa: CASSLDITNDGYTF
cdr3_nt: TGTGCCAGCAGCTTAGATATAACAAATGATGGCTACACCTTC
d_call: -
v_call: TRBV11-2
clone_size: -
j_call: TRBJ1-2

cdr3_aa: CASSTDSEYEQYF
cdr3_nt: TGTGCCAGCAGCACCGACAGTGAATACGAGCAGTACTTC
d_call: -
v_call: TRBV7-3
clone_size: once
j_call: TRBJ2-7

cdr3_aa: CSASLAGLFYEQYF
cdr3_nt: TGCAGTGCTAGTCTAGCGGGGCTATTCTACGAGCAGTACTTC
d_call: TRBD2
v_call: TRBV20-1
clone_size: -
j_call: TRBJ2-7

cdr3_aa: CASSLGGRWDTQYF
cdr3_nt: TGTGCCAGCAGCTTAGGGGGGCGTTGGGATACGCAGTATTTT
d_call: -
v_call: TRBV7-6
clone_size: -
j_call: TRBJ2-3

cdr3_aa: CATQKIYTGSDEQYF
cdr3_nt: TGTGCCACCCAGAAAATTTATACAGGGAGTGACGAGCAGTACTTC
d_call: -
v_call: TRBV7-2
clone_size: -
j_call: TRBJ2-7

cdr3_aa: CASSLVRGGGYEQYF
cdr3_nt: TGTGCCAGCAGCTTAGTAAGGGGGGGCGGCTACGAGCAGTACTTC
d_call: -
v_call: TRBV7-2
clone_size: -
j_call: TRBJ2-7

cdr3_aa: CASSLGSGVINEKLFF
cdr3_nt: TGTGCCAGCAGCTTAGGATCCGGGGTCATTAATGAAAAACTGTTTTTT
d_call: -
v_call: TRBV11-2
clone_size: once
j_call: TRBJ1-4

cdr3_aa: CASSWGYSGTDTQYF
cdr3_nt: TGTGCCAGCAGCTGGGGCTACTCAGGCACAGATACGCAGTATTTT
d_call: -
v_call: TRBV11-3
clone_size: -
j_call: TRBJ2-3

cdr3_aa: CASAGLAGETQYF
cdr3_nt: TGTGCCAGCGCGGGACTAGCGGGGGAGACCCAGTACTTC
d_call: TRBD2
v_call: TRBV18
clone_size: -
j_call: TRBJ2-5

cdr3_aa: CASNPGTGPYNEQFF
cdr3_nt: TGTGCCAGCAACCCCGGGACAGGCCCCTACAATGAGCAGTTCTTC
d_call: TRBD1
v_call: TRBV28
clone_size: -
j_call: TRBJ2-1

cdr3_aa: CAIREGGRASSYNEQFF
cdr3_nt: TGTGCCATCAGGGAAGGGGGTCGGGCGAGCTCCTACAATGAGCAGTTCTTC
d_call: -
v_call: TRBV10-3
clone_size: -
j_call: TRBJ2-1

cdr3_aa: CASSLAAGGYNEQFF
cdr3_nt: TGCGCCAGCAGCTTGGCTGCGGGAGGTTACAATGAGCAGTTCTTC
d_call: TRBD2
v_call: TRBV5-1
clone_size: -
j_call: TRBJ2-1

cdr3_aa: CAWSVGRGWLYEQYF
cdr3_nt: TGTGCCTGGAGTGTAGGGAGGGGGTGGTTGTACGAGCAGTACTTC
d_call: -
v_call: TRBV30
clone_size: -
j_call: TRBJ2-7